This T cell receptor beta chain was recovered during a study of blood T cell repertoires in COVID-19. The assay was immunoSEQ multiplex PCR, and TCRdb's table has in-frame clones only and misses some. The sample contains 410,000 or so clones, 86% of which appear only once. This CDR3 region has 14 residues. Germline loops: CDR1 LNHNV, CDR2 YYDKDF (reference sequence). This clone has a handful of counts. One end of the junction varies from germline; a read error may be responsible. The rearrangement links TRBV15 to TRBJ2-7; possible D gene TRBD1, 6 bases. Sequencing used peripheral blood. This receptor was taken from a woman in her thirties with active or convalescent COVID-19. The CDR3 nucleotides read TGTGCCACCAGCGAACAGGGACCCCCCTACCAGCAGTACTTC. As protein: CATSEQGPPYQQYF.